The TCR beta chain described here comes from a study of cytomegalovirus exposure and HLA in healthy donors. General study findings and limits: Excluded: some indistinguishable V segments such as TRBV6-2 and TRBV6-3.

Germline assignment: CDR1 MNHEY and CDR2 SVGAGI. Between the trimmed V and J ends, which lost 2 bases and 6 bases, there was a span of 16 bases. This CDR3 spans 16 amino acids. In this sample, this clone turned up a few times. Its antigen is unidentified. The PCR was carried out with 60 Vbeta primers and 13 Jbeta primers. Here immunoSEQ multiplex PCR was the method, and the copy in TCRdb shows in-frame clones only, minus some. The data hold approximately 190,000 clones, with roughly 76% observed a single time. Sequencing was performed on PBMCs. The chain couples TRBV6-5 to TRBJ2-2, with a tentative D call TRBD2 (5 bases). This receptor was identified in a man between 35 and 55 years old in good health and CMV-seropositive. This CDR3 reads CASSYLTRGSAGELFF. The CDR3 nucleotides are TGTGCCAGCAGTTACCTGACCCGGGGATCGGCCGGGGAGCTGTTTTTT.